A single sample is the source of the 10 T cell receptor beta chains below, sequenced in a study of T cells in Graves' hyperthyroidism and ophthalmopathy. TCR beta CDR3 regions were amplified from RNA. HTBI primers were the set used in a first-round RT-PCR of the TCR CDR3. TCRdb re-derived calls from the multiplex PCR reads in MiXCR, one entry per CDR3 protein. The sample lists about 570,000 distinct CDR3 sequences; about 14% were seen once. Sample: blood. These receptors all stem from a woman between 40 and 55 years old with Graves' hyperthyroidism.

This clonotype was found many times. V gene TRBV12-3 or TRBV12-4 combines with J gene TRBJ2-7; unclear D gene. Trimming shortened V by 1 base and J by 5 bases, and 12 bases separated the two germline ends. The CDR3 extends over 14 amino acids. The CDR3 spells CASSLGGLVNEQYF. The CDR3 bases are TGTGCCAGCAGTTTAGGTGGTTTGGTAAACGAGCAGTACTTC.

As to this clonotype: One base away lies a much larger clone, so this may be a sequencing read error. This rearrangement joins TRBV12-3 or TRBV12-4 to TRBJ2-7; unclear D gene. The end of the DNA fits TRBJ2-1 better, so the J call may be wrong. This CDR3 region has 13 residues. CDR3 sequence (DNA): TGTGCCAGCAGTTCCCGGATACCCTACGAGCAGTTCTTC. The encoded protein is CASSSRIPYEQFF.

This clonotype was observed at least ten times. The chain joins TRBV15 to TRBJ1-3; D gene unclear. CDR3 length: 17 residues. Trimming left V 0 bases short and J 0 bases short, with 12 bases between. Germline V CDR1 and CDR2: LNHNV, YYDKDF (reference sequence). The CDR3 DNA reads TGTGCCACCAGCAGAGATAACGCAGCGCGCTCTGGAAACACCATATATTTT. It encodes CATSRDNAARSGNTIYF.

At least ten counts were recorded for this clonotype. The chain recombines TRBV7-2 with TRBJ2-2, with 11 bases identical to TRBD1. After removal of 4 bases from V and 6 bases from J, the junction contained 10 bases not matched to a gene. The germline V gene has CDR1 SGHTA and CDR2 FQGNSA. This CDR3 is built from 17 residues. CDR3 region: CASSWGQGVFLAGELFF. Written as DNA, the CDR3 is TGTGCCAGCAGCTGGGGACAGGGGGTTTTTCTTGCCGGGGAGCTGTTTTTT.

The rearrangement uses TRBV30 and TRBJ1-5; 7 bases agree with TRBD1. The CDR3 length is 15 residues. Germline assignment: CDR1 GTSNPN and CDR2 SVGIG (reference sequence). The junction had 10 bases not matched to a gene; V was cut back by 4 bases and J by 4 bases. The CDR3 reads CAWTTGDSLNQPQHF. CDR3 coding DNA: TGTGCCTGGACCACAGGGGACAGCTTAAATCAGCCCCAGCATTTT.

This clonotype was counted between two and nine times. V gene TRBV20-1 combines with J gene TRBJ1-5; D may be TRBD1 (5 bases). Germline V CDR1 and CDR2: DFQATT, SNEGSKA (reference sequence). Trimming removed 6 bases from V and 4 bases from J, with 16 bases in between. The CDR3 contains 14 residues. The DNA of the CDR3 is TGCAGTGCAATGACCGGGACCGAAAATCAGCCCCAGCATTTT. Its translation is CSAMTGTENQPQHF.

This clonotype was found many times. The J gene is TRBJ2-5, the V gene TRBV5-8, with 10 bases aligning to TRBD2. This CDR3 comprises 16 residues. After removal of 0 bases from V and 5 bases from J, the junction contained 7 bases not matched to a gene. CDR1 is SGHTS, CDR2 YDEGEE, per germline. CDR3 sequence: CASSLDLAGVLETQYF. CDR3 nucleotide sequence: TGTGCCAGCAGCTTGGACCTAGCGGGAGTGTTGGAGACCCAGTACTTC.

This clonotype appeared many times. This sequence joins TRBV11-2 and TRBJ2-5; D gene unclear. CDR1 and CDR2 (germline): SGHAT, FQNNGV. This CDR3 spans 16 amino acids. Trimming stripped 4 bases from V and 1 base from J, with 16 bases between. In DNA, the CDR3 is TGTGCCAGCAGCTCACTCAAGTGGGCAGGCCAAGAGACCCAGTACTTC. Translation gives CASSSLKWAGQETQYF.

Concerning this clonotype: This may come from a read error, since a much larger clone is one base off. This sequence joins TRBV2 and TRBJ2-4, with D possibly TRBD2 on 6 matching bases. CDR1 is SNHLY and CDR2 is FYNNEI in the germline V gene. This CDR3 is built from 13 residues. Trimming removed 3 bases at V and 9 bases at J, with 12 bases between. The CDR3 sequence is CASSETRGGIQYF. CDR3 in DNA: TGTGCCAGCAGTGAGACTCGGGGAGGCATTCAGTACTTC.

This clonotype was seen a handful of times. The chain combines TRBV5-6 with TRBJ1-6; D remains unclear. The germline CDR1 and CDR2 sequences are SGHDT and YYEEEE. V was cut by 4 bases and J by 8 bases, with 10 bases left in between. The CDR3 loop spans 13 amino acids. Here the CDR3 reads CASSQDRDSPLHF. In nucleotides, the CDR3 is TGTGCCAGCAGCCAGGACCGAGATTCACCCCTCCACTTT. The full variable domain, its missing parts supplied by reference TRBV5-6 and TRBJ1-6, is DAGVTQSPTHLIKTRGQQVTLRCSPKSGHDTVSWYQQALGQGPQFIFQYYEEEERQRGNFPDRFSGHQFPNYSSELNVNALLLGDSALYLCASSQDRDSPLHFGNGTRLTVT.